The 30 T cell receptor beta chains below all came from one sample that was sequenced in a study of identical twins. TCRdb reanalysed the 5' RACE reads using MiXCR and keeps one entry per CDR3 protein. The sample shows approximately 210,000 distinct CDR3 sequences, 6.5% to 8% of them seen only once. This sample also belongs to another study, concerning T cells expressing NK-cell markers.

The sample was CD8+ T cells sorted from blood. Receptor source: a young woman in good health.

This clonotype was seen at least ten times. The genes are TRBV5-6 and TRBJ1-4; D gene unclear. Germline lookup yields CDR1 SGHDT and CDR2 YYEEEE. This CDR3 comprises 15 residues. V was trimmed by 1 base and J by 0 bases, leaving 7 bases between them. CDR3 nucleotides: TGTGCCAGCAGCTTGCCGAGTGCAACTAATGAAAAACTGTTTTTT. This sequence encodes CASSLPSATNEKLFF. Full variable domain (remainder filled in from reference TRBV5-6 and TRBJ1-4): DAGVTQSPTHLIKTRGQQVTLRCSPKSGHDTVSWYQQALGQGPQFIFQYYEEEERQRGNFPDRFSGHQFPNYSSELNVNALLLGDSALYLCASSLPSATNEKLFFGSGTQLSVL.

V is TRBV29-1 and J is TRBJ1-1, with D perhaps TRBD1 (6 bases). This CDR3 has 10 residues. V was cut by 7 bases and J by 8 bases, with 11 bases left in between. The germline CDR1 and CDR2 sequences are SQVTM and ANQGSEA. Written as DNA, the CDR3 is TGCAGCGCATACAGGGAGGAAGCTTTCTTT. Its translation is CSAYREEAFF.

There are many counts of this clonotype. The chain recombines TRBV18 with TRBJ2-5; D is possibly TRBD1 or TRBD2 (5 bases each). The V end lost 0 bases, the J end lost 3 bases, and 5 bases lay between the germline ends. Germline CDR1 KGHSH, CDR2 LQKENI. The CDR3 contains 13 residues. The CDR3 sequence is CASSPPGEETQYF. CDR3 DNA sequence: TGTGCCAGCTCACCACCGGGGGAAGAGACCCAGTACTTC.

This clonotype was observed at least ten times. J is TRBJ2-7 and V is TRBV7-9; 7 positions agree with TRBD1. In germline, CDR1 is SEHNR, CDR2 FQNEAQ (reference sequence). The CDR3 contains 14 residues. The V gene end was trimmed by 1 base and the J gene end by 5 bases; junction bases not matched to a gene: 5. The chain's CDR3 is CASSLGQGWDEQYF. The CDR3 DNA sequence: TGTGCCAGCAGCTTAGGACAGGGATGGGACGAGCAGTACTTC.

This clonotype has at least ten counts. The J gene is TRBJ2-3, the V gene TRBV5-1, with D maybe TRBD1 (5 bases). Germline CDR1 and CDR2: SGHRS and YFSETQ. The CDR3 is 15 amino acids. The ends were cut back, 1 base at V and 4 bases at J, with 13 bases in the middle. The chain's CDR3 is CASSLFDSHADTQYF. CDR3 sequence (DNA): TGCGCCAGCAGCTTGTTCGACAGTCATGCAGATACGCAGTATTTT.

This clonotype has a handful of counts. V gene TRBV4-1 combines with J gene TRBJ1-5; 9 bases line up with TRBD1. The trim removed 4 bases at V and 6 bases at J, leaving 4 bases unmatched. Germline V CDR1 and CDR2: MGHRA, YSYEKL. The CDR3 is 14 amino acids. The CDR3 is CASSRTGGAQPQHF. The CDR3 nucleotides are TGCGCCAGCAGCCGAACAGGGGGCGCTCAGCCCCAGCATTTT.

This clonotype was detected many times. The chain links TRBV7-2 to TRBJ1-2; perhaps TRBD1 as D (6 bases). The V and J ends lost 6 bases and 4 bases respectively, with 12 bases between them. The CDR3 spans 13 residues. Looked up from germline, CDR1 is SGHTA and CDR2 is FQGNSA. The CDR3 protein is CASSPGTFYGYTF. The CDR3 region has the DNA TGTGCCAGCAGTCCCGGGACATTCTATGGCTACACCTTC. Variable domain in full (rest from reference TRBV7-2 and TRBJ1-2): GAGVSQSPSNKVTEKGKDVELRCDPISGHTALYWYRQSLGQGLEFLIYFQGNSAPDKSGLPSDRFSAERTGGSVSTLTIQRTQQEDSAVYLCASSPGTFYGYTFGSGTRLTVV.

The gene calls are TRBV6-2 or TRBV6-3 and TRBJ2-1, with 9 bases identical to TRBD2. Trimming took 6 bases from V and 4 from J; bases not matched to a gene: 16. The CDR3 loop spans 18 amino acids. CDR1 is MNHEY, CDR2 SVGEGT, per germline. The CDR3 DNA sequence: TGTGCCAGCAGAGATCCGAAAGGCAGCGGGAGGTTATACAATGAGCAGTTCTTC. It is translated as CASRDPKGSGRLYNEQFF.

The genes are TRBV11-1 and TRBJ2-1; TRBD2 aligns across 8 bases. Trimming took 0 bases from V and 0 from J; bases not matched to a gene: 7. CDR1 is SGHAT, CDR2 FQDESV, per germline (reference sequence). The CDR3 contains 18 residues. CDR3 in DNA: TGTGCCAGCAGCTTAGCTGCTAGCGGGTGGAGCTCCTACAATGAGCAGTTCTTC. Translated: CASSLAASGWSSYNEQFF.

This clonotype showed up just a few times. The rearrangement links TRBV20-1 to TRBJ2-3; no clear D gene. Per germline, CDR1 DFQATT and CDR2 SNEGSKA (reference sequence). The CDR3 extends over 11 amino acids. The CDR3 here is CSADYTDTQYF. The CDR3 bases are TGCAGCGCTGATTACACAGATACGCAGTATTTT.

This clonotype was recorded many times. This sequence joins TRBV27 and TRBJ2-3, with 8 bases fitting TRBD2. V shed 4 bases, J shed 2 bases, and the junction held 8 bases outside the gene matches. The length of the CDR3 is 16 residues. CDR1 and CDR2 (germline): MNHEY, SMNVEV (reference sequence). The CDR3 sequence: CASSSSLADYTDTQYF. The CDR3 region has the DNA TGTGCCAGCAGTTCCTCACTAGCGGACTACACAGATACGCAGTATTTT.

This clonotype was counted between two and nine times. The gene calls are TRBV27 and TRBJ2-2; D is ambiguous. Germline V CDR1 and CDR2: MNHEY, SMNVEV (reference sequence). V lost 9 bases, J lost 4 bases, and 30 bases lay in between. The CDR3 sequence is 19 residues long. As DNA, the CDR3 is TGTGCCAGTAGGATTTTCGGCACACCTACTCCCTACATCACCGGGGAGCTGTTTTTT. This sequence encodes CASRIFGTPTPYITGELFF.

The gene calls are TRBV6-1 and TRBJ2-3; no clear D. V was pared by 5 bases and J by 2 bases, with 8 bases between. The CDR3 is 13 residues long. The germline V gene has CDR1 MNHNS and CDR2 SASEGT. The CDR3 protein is CASSRSPTDTQYF. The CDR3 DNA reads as TGTGCCAGCAGTAGAAGTCCCACAGATACGCAGTATTTT.

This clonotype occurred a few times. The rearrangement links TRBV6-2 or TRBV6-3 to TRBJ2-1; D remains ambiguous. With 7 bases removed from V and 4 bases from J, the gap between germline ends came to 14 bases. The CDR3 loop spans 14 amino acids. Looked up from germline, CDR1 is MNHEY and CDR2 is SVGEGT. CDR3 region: CASTITWGYNEQFF. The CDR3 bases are TGTGCCAGCACGATAACGTGGGGTTACAATGAGCAGTTCTTC.

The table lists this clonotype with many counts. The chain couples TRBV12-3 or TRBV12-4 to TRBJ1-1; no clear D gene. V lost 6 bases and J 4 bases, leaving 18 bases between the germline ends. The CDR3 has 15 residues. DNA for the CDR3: TGTGCCAGCAGAGATAGAACAGTGGGGAGCACTGAAGCTTTCTTT. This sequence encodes CASRDRTVGSTEAFF.

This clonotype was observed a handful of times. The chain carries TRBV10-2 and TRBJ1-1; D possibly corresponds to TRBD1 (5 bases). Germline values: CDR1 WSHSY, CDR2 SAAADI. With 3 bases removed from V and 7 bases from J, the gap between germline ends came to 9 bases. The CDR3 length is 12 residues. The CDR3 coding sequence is TGCGCCAGCAGTGACCCCCAGGGTGAAGCTTTCTTT. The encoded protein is CASSDPQGEAFF.

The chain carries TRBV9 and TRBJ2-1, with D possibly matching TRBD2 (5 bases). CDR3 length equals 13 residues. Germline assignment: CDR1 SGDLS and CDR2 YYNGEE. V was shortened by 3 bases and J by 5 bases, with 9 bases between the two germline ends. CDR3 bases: TGTGCCAGCAGCGAGTGGGGAGACAATGAGCAGTTCTTC. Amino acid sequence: CASSEWGDNEQFF.

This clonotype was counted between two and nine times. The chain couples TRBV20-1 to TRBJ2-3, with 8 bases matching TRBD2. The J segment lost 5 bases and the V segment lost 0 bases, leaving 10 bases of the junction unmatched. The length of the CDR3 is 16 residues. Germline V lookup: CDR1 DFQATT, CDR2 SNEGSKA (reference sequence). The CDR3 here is CSARDLDGGGGDTQYF. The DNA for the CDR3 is TGCAGTGCTAGAGATTTAGACGGGGGGGGTGGAGATACGCAGTATTTT.

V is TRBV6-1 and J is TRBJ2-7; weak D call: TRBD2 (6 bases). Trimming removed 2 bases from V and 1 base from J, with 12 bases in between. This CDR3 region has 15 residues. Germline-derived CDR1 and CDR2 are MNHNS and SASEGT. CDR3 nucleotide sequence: TGTGCCAGCAGTGAAAGCCGGGACTGGTCCTACGAGCAGTACTTC. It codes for CASSESRDWSYEQYF.

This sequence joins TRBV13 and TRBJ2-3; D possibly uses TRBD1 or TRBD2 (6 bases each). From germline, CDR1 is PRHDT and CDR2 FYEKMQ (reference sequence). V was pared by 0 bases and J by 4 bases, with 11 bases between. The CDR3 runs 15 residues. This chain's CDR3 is CASSLGAEGADTQYF. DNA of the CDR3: TGTGCCAGCAGCTTAGGAGCGGAGGGGGCAGATACGCAGTATTTT.

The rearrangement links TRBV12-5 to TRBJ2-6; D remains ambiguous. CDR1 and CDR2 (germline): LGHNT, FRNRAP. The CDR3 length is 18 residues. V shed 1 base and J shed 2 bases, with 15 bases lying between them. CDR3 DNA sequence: TGTGCTAGTGGTTTGGCGACCATTAGTAGCACTGGGGCCAACGTCCTGACTTTC. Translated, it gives CASGLATISSTGANVLTF.

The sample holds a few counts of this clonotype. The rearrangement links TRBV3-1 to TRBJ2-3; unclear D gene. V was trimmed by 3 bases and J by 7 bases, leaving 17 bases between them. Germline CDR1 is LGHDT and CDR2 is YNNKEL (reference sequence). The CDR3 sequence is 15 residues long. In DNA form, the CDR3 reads TGTGCCAGCAGCCAGGGCCGGTTCCCGCCGAATACGCAGTATTTT. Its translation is CASSQGRFPPNTQYF.

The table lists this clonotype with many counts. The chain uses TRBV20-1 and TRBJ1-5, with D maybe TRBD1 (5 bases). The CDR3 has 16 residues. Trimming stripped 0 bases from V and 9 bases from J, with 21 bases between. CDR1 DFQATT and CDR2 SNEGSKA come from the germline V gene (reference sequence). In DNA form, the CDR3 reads TGCAGTGCTAGAGATCGGGAGGGGCGGAGCTCAGGGCCCCAGCATTTT. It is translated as CSARDREGRSSGPQHF.

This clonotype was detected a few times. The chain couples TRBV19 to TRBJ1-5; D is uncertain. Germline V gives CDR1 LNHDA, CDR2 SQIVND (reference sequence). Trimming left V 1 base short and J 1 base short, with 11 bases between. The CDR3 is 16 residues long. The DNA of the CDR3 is TGTGCCAGTAGTATAGTTGGCGGAGGGAGCAATCAGCCCCAGCATTTT. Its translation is CASSIVGGGSNQPQHF. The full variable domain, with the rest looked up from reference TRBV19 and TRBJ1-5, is DGGITQSPKYLFRKEGQNVTLSCEQNLNHDAMYWYRQDPGQGLRLIYYSQIVNDFQKGDIAEGYSVSREKKESFPLTVTSAQKNPTAFYLCASSIVGGGSNQPQHFGDGTRLSIL.

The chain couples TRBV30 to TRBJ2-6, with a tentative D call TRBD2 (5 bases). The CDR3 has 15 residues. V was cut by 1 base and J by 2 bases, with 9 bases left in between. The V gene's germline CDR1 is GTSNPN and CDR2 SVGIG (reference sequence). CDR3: CAWSERVAGANVLTF. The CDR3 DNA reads TGTGCCTGGAGTGAGAGGGTGGCTGGGGCCAACGTCCTGACTTTC.

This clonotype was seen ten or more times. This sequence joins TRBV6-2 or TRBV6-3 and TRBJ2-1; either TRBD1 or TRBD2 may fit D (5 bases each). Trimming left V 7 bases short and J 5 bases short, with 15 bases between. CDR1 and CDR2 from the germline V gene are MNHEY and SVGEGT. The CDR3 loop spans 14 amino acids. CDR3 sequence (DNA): TGTGCCAGCATCTTTGGGGGTACAAACAATGAGCAGTTCTTC. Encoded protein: CASIFGGTNNEQFF.

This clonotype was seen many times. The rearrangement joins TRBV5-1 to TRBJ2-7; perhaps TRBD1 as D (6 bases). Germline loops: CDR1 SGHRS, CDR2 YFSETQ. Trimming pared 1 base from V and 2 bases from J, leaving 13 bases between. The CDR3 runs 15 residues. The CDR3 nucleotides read TGCGCCAGCAGCTTGTATTCAGGGGAAACCTACGAGCAGTACTTC. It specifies CASSLYSGETYEQYF. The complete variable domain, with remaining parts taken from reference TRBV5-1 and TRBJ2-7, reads KAGVTQTPRYLIKTRGQQVTLSCSPISGHRSVSWYQQTPGQGLQFLFEYFSETQRNKGNFPGRFSGRQFSNSRSEMNVSTLELGDSALYLCASSLYSGETYEQYFGPGTRLTVT.

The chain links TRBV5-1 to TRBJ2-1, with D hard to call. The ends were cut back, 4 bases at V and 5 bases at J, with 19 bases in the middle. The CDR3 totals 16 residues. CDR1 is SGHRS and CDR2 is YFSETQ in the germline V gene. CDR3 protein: CASSPGADIMNNEQFF. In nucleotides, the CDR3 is TGCGCCAGCAGCCCGGGCGCTGACATTATGAACAATGAGCAGTTCTTC.

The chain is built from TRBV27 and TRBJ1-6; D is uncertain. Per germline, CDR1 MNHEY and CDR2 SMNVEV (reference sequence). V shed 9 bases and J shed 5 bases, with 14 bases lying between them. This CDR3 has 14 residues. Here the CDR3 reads CARREQLNNSPLHF. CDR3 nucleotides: TGTGCCAGGCGCGAACAGCTAAATAATTCACCCCTCCACTTT.

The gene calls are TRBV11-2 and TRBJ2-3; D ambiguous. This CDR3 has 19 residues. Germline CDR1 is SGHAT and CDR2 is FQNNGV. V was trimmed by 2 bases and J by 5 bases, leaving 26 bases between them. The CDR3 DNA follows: TGTGCCAGCAGCTTAAACTGGTTAGTGCAGAGTCGAATAGAAGATACGCAGTATTTT. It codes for CASSLNWLVQSRIEDTQYF.